This T cell receptor beta chain was identified during a study of beta chain features in type 1 diabetes. Turning to the study itself: Cell yields, gender and age were similar in healthy donors and patients.

The study, taken as a whole, reports: It was among patients, rather than healthy donors, that naive, central memory and Treg TCRB repertoires appeared more similar.

Expressed TCRB transcripts were sequenced because the entire RNA isolate underwent reverse transcription. Clones were read by immunoSEQ multiplex PCR, and TCRdb kept only the in-frame ones, dropping some. The table has about 900,000 clones, roughly 15% seen once. Germline lookup yields CDR1 SGHTA and CDR2 FQGNSA. This CDR3 contains 15 residues. The ends were cut back, 3 bases at V and 4 bases at J, with 14 bases in the middle. A single heparinised blood sample, averaging roughly 0.11 L, was obtained per donor. Cell sorting via CD45RO/CCR7/CD25/CD127/CD95/CD27 was performed to obtain CD4+ naive, central memory, regulatory and stem cell-like memory cells. Comment on this clone: Its antigen is not known.

Specimen: naive CD4+ T cells from blood. This rearrangement joins TRBV7-2 to TRBJ2-3, with D tentatively TRBD2 (5 bases). The TCR sequence derives from a young woman in good health. CDR3 loop: CASSLEALMADTQYF. CDR3 coding DNA: TGTGCCAGCAGCTTGGAGGCGCTGATGGCAGATACGCAGTATTTT.